These 28 T cell receptor beta chains were all obtained from the same sample, sequenced in a study of T cell responses to AZD1222 COVID-19 vaccine. The assay was immunoSEQ multiplex PCR, and TCRdb's table has in-frame clones only and misses some. The sample yields 100,000 or so clones, 82% seen once. This specimen consisted of peripheral blood, obtained on day 0 of AZD1222 vaccination. The receptors derive from an adult in good health.

This rearrangement joins TRBV14 to TRBJ2-1; 7 bases fit TRBD2. CDR3 size: 15 residues. The germline CDR1 and CDR2 sequences are SGHDN and FVKESK. The junction had 3 bases not matched to a gene; V was cut back by 2 bases and J by 2 bases. The DNA for the CDR3 is TGTGCCAGCAGCCAACGTGGGGGGGCCTACAATGAGCAGTTCTTC. Its translation: CASSQRGGAYNEQFF.

This rearrangement joins TRBV12-5 to TRBJ2-7; D uncertain. The CDR3 extends over 11 amino acids. Germline-derived CDR1 and CDR2 are LGHNT and FRNRAP. Trimming left V 1 base short and J 2 bases short, with 0 bases between. CDR3 loop: CASGLAYEQYF. The CDR3 region has the DNA TGTGCTAGTGGTTTGGCCTACGAGCAGTACTTC.

Only one count was recorded for this clone. This sequence joins TRBV24-1 and TRBJ2-3, with 12 bases that match TRBD2. Germline values: CDR1 KGHDR, CDR2 SFDVKD. J was trimmed by 3 bases and V by 3 bases; bases with no gene match: 9. The CDR3 extends over 18 amino acids. The CDR3: CATSDPSSGGASTDTQYF. CDR3 DNA sequence: TGTGCCACCAGTGATCCATCTAGCGGGGGGGCCTCAACAGATACGCAGTATTTT.

The genes are TRBV18 and TRBJ2-7; D is uncertain. Germline V gene sequence: CDR1 KGHSH, CDR2 LQKENI. The ends were cut back, 1 base at V and 3 bases at J, with 7 bases in the middle. The CDR3 is 13 amino acids. The CDR3 DNA is TGTGCCAGCTCACCACAGGGAATCTACGAGCAGTACTTC. Amino acid sequence: CASSPQGIYEQYF.

The V and J genes are TRBV7-8 and TRBJ2-1; 7 nucleotides agree with TRBD2. Germline CDR1 SGHVS, CDR2 FQNEAQ. After removal of 5 bases from V and 2 bases from J, the junction contained 12 bases not matched to a gene. The CDR3 extends over 17 amino acids. CDR3 sequence: CASSRAGRSGAYNEQFF. The DNA of the CDR3 is TGTGCCAGCAGCCGAGCGGGTCGGAGCGGGGCCTACAATGAGCAGTTCTTC.

The genes are TRBV13 and TRBJ1-2, with 9 bases matching TRBD1. This CDR3 has 16 residues. With 5 bases clipped from V and 8 bases from J, the junction kept 15 bases outside the gene matches. The germline V gene encodes CDR1 PRHDT and CDR2 FYEKMQ (reference sequence). The CDR3 is CASSDPARDRARGYTF. CDR3 nucleotides: TGTGCCAGCAGCGATCCCGCCAGGGACAGGGCTAGGGGCTACACCTTC.

V is TRBV5-8 and J is TRBJ2-7, with TRBD1 matching over 10 bases. Trimming removed 0 bases from V and 5 bases from J; junction bases left unmatched: 5. Germline CDR1 reads SGHTS; CDR2 reads YDEGEE. The CDR3 spans 15 residues. The CDR3 nucleotides are TGTGCCAGCAGCTTGGCGGGACAGGGGTTGGACGAGCAGTACTTC. Translation gives CASSLAGQGLDEQYF.

To note about this clone: The sample holds other DNA sequences that translate to the same CDR3. The CDR3: CASSPVGANTEAFF. The CDR3 DNA reads as TGTGCCAGCAGTCCGGTGGGGGCGAACACTGAAGCTTTCTTT. V usage is TRBV5-5 and J usage is TRBJ1-1, with a possible D match to TRBD1 (6 bases). The germline V gene has CDR1 SGHKS and CDR2 YYEKEE (reference sequence). Trimming removed 5 bases from V and 1 base from J, with 12 bases in between. This CDR3 comprises 14 residues.

The chain employs TRBV5-1 and TRBJ2-7; 9 bases are a match to TRBD2. V lost 7 bases, J lost 3 bases, and 20 bases stayed unmatched. The CDR3 sequence is 18 residues long. Germline CDR1 is SGHRS and CDR2 is YFSETQ. The CDR3 is CASYRWEASGVVNYEQYF. DNA for the CDR3: TGCGCCAGCTATAGGTGGGAGGCTAGCGGGGTAGTTAACTACGAGCAGTACTTC.

The table lists this clone with a few counts. This chain connects TRBV3-1 (or the pseudogene TRBV3-2) to TRBJ1-5; D unresolved. V lost 1 base and J lost 7, with 8 bases in between. This CDR3 comprises 13 residues. Germline values: CDR1 LGHDT, CDR2 YNNKEL (reference sequence). The CDR3 region has the DNA TGTGCCAGCAGCCAAGCCGGGCGGCAGCCCCAGCATTTT. Its translation: CASSQAGRQPQHF.

The chain recombines TRBV7-3 with TRBJ1-1; 7 bases agree with TRBD1. The germline V gene has CDR1 SGHTA and CDR2 FQGTGA. The J segment lost 5 bases and the V segment lost 2 bases, leaving 8 bases of the junction unmatched. There are 15 residues in the CDR3. CDR3 region: CASSLGDRDRTEAFF. The CDR3 DNA sequence: TGTGCCAGCAGCTTAGGCGACAGGGACCGAACTGAAGCTTTCTTT.

The chain carries TRBV18 and TRBJ2-5, with a tentative D call TRBD1 (5 bases). Germline assignment: CDR1 KGHSH and CDR2 LQKENI. CDR3 size: 12 residues. V lost 4 bases, J lost 5 bases, and 8 bases lay in between. CDR3 sequence (DNA): TGTGCCAGCTCACTTAAGGGGGAGACCCAGTACTTC. It encodes CASSLKGETQYF. Variable domain in full (rest from reference TRBV18 and TRBJ2-5): NAGVMQNPRHLVRRRGQEARLRCSPMKGHSHVYWYRQLPEEGLKFMVYLQKENIIDESGMPKERFSAEFPKEGPSILRIQQVVRGDSAAYFCASSLKGETQYFGPGTRLLVL.

This clone was detected only once. The chain links TRBV30 to TRBJ1-5; the D gene is possibly TRBD1 (6 bases). Germline V gene sequence: CDR1 GTSNPN, CDR2 SVGIG (reference sequence). CDR3 size: 15 residues. V lost 3 bases, J lost 2 bases, and 14 bases lay in between. The CDR3 sequence is CAWRRDTWGNQPQHF. In DNA form, the CDR3 reads TGTGCCTGGAGAAGGGACACTTGGGGCAATCAGCCCCAGCATTTT.

This clone was observed a handful of times. The same CDR3 is also encoded by other DNA sequences in this sample. This chain links TRBV6-5 with TRBJ1-5; no definite D call. V lost 6 bases to trimming and J lost 0 bases, with 12 bases between them. The CDR3 is 15 amino acids. Looked up from germline, CDR1 is MNHEY and CDR2 is SVGAGI. In DNA form, the CDR3 reads TGTGCCAGCAGAATCCGGGAGTATAGCAATCAGCCCCAGCATTTT. Protein product: CASRIREYSNQPQHF.

The table lists this clone with a few counts. The rearrangement uses TRBV6-5 and TRBJ1-2; 8 positions match TRBD1. This CDR3 has 14 residues. Germline CDR1 and CDR2: MNHEY and SVGAGI. Germline trimming cut 4 bases from V and 7 bases from J; bases unmatched to any gene: 8. This CDR3 is CASSSHGQGGGYTF. CDR3 coding DNA: TGTGCCAGCAGTTCACACGGACAGGGTGGTGGCTACACCTTC.

The V and J genes are TRBV29-1 and TRBJ2-7; 7 bases are a match to TRBD1. Germline assignment: CDR1 SQVTM and CDR2 ANQGSEA. The CDR3 extends over 12 amino acids. V gave up 6 bases and J gave up 5 bases; unmatched junction bases: 7. Written as DNA, the CDR3 is TGCAGCGTGAGACAGGGAAGCAACGAGCAGTACTTC. It specifies CSVRQGSNEQYF.

V and J are TRBV10-3 and TRBJ1-1; 9 bases fit TRBD1. The CDR3 consists of 15 residues. V lost 3 bases and J lost 1; bases outside the gene matches: 3. Germline V lookup: CDR1 ENHRY, CDR2 SYGVKD. This chain's CDR3 is CAISDPDRGNTEAFF. CDR3 coding DNA: TGTGCCATCAGTGACCCGGACAGGGGGAACACTGAAGCTTTCTTT.

The CDR3 sequence: CASSDPGATSTDTQYF. The CDR3 DNA is TGTGCCAGCAGTGATCCAGGCGCCACCAGCACAGATACGCAGTATTTT. V and J are TRBV2 and TRBJ2-3; D is unclear. CDR1 is SNHLY and CDR2 is FYNNEI in the germline V gene. V was shortened by 3 bases and J by 0 bases, with 13 bases between the two germline ends. The CDR3 sequence is 16 residues long. Filled out from reference TRBV2 and TRBJ2-3, the complete variable domain reads EPEVTQTPSHQVTQMGQEVILRCVPISNHLYFYWYRQILGQKVEFLVSFYNNEISEKSEIFDDQFSVERPDGSNFTLKIRSTKLEDSAMYFCASSDPGATSTDTQYFGPGTRLTVL.

The chain employs TRBV9 and TRBJ1-2; 10 nucleotides line up with TRBD1. V lost 5 bases, J lost 0 bases, and 16 bases stayed unmatched. Germline CDR1 is SGDLS and CDR2 is YYNGEE. There are 19 residues in the CDR3. The CDR3 DNA follows: TGTGCCAGCAGGATAAACCGGGACAGGGGCCCTGGGACTAACTATGGCTACACCTTC. Residues: CASRINRDRGPGTNYGYTF.

This clone occurred once. V and J are TRBV4-1 and TRBJ2-7; D might be TRBD1 (5 bases). The CDR3 contains 12 residues. V was pared by 0 bases and J by 7 bases, with 7 bases between. Germline V gene lookup returns CDR1 MGHRA and CDR2 YSYEKL. CDR3 residues: CASSQDKGEQYF. The CDR3 DNA reads TGCGCCAGCAGCCAAGACAAGGGGGAGCAGTACTTC.

This clone has a handful of counts. The rearrangement joins TRBV4-3 to TRBJ1-1; D not resolved. The CDR3 has 14 amino acids. CDR1 is LGHNA and CDR2 is YSLEER in the germline V gene. V was clipped by 1 base and J by 1 base, with 7 bases between them. The CDR3 sequence is CASSQGMANTEAFF. The CDR3 DNA reads as TGCGCCAGCAGCCAAGGGATGGCGAACACTGAAGCTTTCTTT.

V is TRBV28 and J is TRBJ1-3; weak D call: TRBD1 (5 bases). Germline values: CDR1 MDHEN, CDR2 SYDVKM. There are 15 residues in the CDR3. The germline V and J ends were trimmed by 6 bases and 0 bases, with 12 bases remaining between them. DNA of the CDR3: TGTGCCAGCAGAAATTCAGGGAACTCTGGAAACACCATATATTTT. It encodes CASRNSGNSGNTIYF. Full variable domain (outside the CDR3, taken from reference TRBV28 and TRBJ1-3): DVKVTQSSRYLVKRTGEKVFLECVQDMDHENMFWYRQDPGLGLRLIYFSYDVKMKEKGDIPEGYSVSREKKERFSLILESASTNQTSMYLCASRNSGNSGNTIYFGEGSWLTVV.

This chain uses TRBV5-5 with TRBJ1-2; D uncertain. V gave up 3 bases and J gave up 0 bases, with 18 bases separating them. The CDR3 spans 17 residues. The germline gives CDR1 SGHKS, CDR2 YYEKEE (reference sequence). This CDR3 reads CASSSTSGSYSNYGYTF. CDR3 DNA: TGTGCCAGCAGCTCAACCTCCGGCAGCTACTCTAACTATGGCTACACCTTC.

V usage is TRBV5-6 and J usage is TRBJ2-3; no clear D. The CDR3 is made up of 15 amino acids. Between the trimmed V and J ends, which lost 0 bases and 5 bases, there was a span of 13 bases. The germline V gene encodes CDR1 SGHDT and CDR2 YYEEEE. The CDR3 DNA reads TGTGCCAGCAGCTTGGGGGCCTGGATCGGAGATACGCAGTATTTT. Translated, it gives CASSLGAWIGDTQYF.

CDR3: CASSLIGQLNTEAFF. In DNA, the CDR3 is TGTGCCAGCAGCTTGATTGGGCAGTTGAACACTGAAGCTTTCTTT. The chain links TRBV5-4 to TRBJ1-1; D gene unclear. Germline V gene sequence: CDR1 SGHNT, CDR2 YYREEE (reference sequence). V gave up 1 base and J gave up 0 bases, with 10 bases separating them. The CDR3 runs 15 residues.

The chain links TRBV6-5 to TRBJ2-2, with D perhaps TRBD2 (6 bases). This CDR3 spans 15 amino acids. The ends were cut back, 2 bases at V and 6 bases at J, with 13 bases in the middle. Germline CDR1 reads MNHEY; CDR2 reads SVGAGI. The CDR3 reads CASSYAGGGSGELFF. The DNA of the CDR3 is TGTGCCAGCAGTTACGCCGGAGGAGGGTCCGGGGAGCTGTTTTTT.

This chain joins TRBV14 and TRBJ1-1; the D gene is possibly TRBD1 (5 bases). Trimming removed 3 bases from V and 2 bases from J, with 7 bases in between. CDR1 and CDR2 from the germline V gene are SGHDN and FVKESK. The CDR3 length is 13 residues. CDR3 loop: CASSQTVNTEAFF. The CDR3 DNA reads as TGTGCCAGCAGCCAGACAGTAAACACTGAAGCTTTCTTT.

This chain uses TRBV19 with TRBJ1-1, with D possibly being TRBD1 (5 bases). V was clipped by 2 bases and J by 1 base, with 14 bases between them. CDR3 length: 16 amino acids. The V gene's germline CDR1 is LNHDA and CDR2 SQIVND (reference sequence). The CDR3 DNA sequence: TGTGCCAGTAGTATATTGGGACTCCGAAGGAACACTGAAGCTTTCTTT. It specifies CASSILGLRRNTEAFF.